Reported below is one T cell receptor (beta chain). Germline CDR1 reads KGHSH; CDR2 reads LQKENI. This CDR3 spans 14 amino acids. V gave up 3 bases and J gave up 8 bases, with 13 bases separating them. The data originate from a study of blood T cell repertoires in COVID-19. At the level of the study: PBMCs, B-cell-depleted T cells, or T cells provided the cDNA or gDNA that made up the material.

The method was immunoSEQ multiplex PCR; TCRdb's version includes in-frame clones alone and lacks a portion of them. The sample consists of 200,000 to 250,000 clones, more than 75% of them appearing once. The source is a man aged 45-65 years who had recovered from COVID-19. The V and J genes are TRBV18 and TRBJ1-4; the D is unclear. The specimen was peripheral blood. DNA of the CDR3: TGTGCCAGCTCACCTGTCTCAGGAAGGGAAAAACTGTTTTTT. The encoded protein is CASSPVSGREKLFF.